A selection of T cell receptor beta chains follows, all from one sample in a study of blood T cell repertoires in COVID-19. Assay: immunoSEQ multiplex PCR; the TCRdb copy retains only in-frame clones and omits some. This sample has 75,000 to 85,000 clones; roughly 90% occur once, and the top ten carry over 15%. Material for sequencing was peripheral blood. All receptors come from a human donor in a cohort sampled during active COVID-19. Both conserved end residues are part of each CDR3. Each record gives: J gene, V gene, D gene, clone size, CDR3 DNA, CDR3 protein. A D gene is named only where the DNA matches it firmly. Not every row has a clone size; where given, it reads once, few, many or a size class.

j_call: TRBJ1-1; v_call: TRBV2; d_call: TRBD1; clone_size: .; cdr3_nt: TGTGCCAGCACCACGACAGGGGCTTTGACTGAAGCTTTCTTT; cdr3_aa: CASTTTGALTEAFF
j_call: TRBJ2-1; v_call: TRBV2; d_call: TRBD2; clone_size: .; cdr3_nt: TGTGCCAGCAGTAATGGACTAGCGGGCCCTACCTACAATGAGCAGTTCTTC; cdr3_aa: CASSNGLAGPTYNEQFF
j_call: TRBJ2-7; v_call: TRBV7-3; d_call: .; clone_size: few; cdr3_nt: TGTGCCAGCAGCTTAACCGGCAGGGTGGACGAGCAGTACTTC; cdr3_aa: CASSLTGRVDEQYF
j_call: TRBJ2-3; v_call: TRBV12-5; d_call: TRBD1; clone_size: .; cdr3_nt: TGTGCTAGTGGCCTGGGACAGCCGCCAGATACGCAGTATTTT; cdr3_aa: CASGLGQPPDTQYF
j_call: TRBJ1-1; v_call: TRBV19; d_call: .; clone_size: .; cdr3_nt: TGTGCCAGTAGTATCGCGGACACTGAAGCTTTCTTT; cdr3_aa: CASSIADTEAFF
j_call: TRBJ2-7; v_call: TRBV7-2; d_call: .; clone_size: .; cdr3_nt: TGTGCCAGCAGCATTCAGGGGATCAGCTACGAGCAGTACTTC; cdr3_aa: CASSIQGISYEQYF
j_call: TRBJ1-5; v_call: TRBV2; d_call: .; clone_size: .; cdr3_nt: TGTGCCAGCAGATCTCAAACAGGGTTTCAGCCCCAGCATTTT; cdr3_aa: CASRSQTGFQPQHF
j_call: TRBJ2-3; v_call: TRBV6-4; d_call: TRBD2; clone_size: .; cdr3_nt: TGTGCCAGTTCGGGACTAGCGGGAGAAGATACGCAGTATTTT; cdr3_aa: CASSGLAGEDTQYF
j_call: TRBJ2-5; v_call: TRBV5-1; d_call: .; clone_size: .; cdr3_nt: TGCGCCAGCAGCCCGAGCCCGCGGGAAGAGACCCAGTACTTC; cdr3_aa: CASSPSPREETQYF
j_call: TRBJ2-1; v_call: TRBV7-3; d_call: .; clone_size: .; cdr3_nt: TGTGCCAGCAGCCCCCCGGGAGAAACCAATGAGCAGTTCTTC; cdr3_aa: CASSPPGETNEQFF
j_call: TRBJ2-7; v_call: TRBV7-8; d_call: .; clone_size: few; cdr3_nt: TGTGCCAGCAGCTTAAAGTCCGCGGGGAGGCGCTCCTACGAGCAGTACTTC; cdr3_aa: CASSLKSAGRRSYEQYF
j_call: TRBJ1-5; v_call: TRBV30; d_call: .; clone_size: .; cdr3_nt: TGTGCCTGGAGTGTACAGAGAAATCAGCCCCAGCATTTT; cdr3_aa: CAWSVQRNQPQHF
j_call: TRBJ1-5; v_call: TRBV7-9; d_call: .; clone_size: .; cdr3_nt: TGTGCCAGCACCAAAGAGGGGGATCAGCCCCAGCATTTT; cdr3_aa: CASTKEGDQPQHF
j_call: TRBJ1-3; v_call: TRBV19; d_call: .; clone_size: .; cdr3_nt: TGTGCCACCTCGACAGGATTCTCTGGAAACACCATATATTTT; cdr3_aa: CATSTGFSGNTIYF
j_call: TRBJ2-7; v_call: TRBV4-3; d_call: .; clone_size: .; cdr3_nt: TGCGCCAGCAGCCAAGATTCGGCGGGGTTTGAGCAGTACTTC; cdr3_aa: CASSQDSAGFEQYF
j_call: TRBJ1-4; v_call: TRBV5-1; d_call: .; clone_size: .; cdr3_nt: TGCGCCAGCAGCCCTAGTCGACTCGGGGAAAAACTGTTTTTT; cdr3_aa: CASSPSRLGEKLFF
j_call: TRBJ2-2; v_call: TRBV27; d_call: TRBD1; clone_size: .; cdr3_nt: TGTGCCAGTATCGACAGGGGGGCATCATCCGGGGAGCTGTTTTTT; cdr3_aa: CASIDRGASSGELFF
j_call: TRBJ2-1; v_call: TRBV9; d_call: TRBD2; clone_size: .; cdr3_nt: TGTGCCAGCAGCGTGGGGACTATGTTGGTTGAGCAGTTCTTC; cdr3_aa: CASSVGTMLVEQFF
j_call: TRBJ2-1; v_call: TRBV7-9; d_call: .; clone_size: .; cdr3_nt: TGTGCCAGCAGGCAGGGGTCATCCTACAATGAGCAGTTCTTC; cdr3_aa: CASRQGSSYNEQFF
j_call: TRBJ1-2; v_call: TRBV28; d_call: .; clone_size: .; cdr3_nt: TGTGCCAGCAGTTTAACAGGAGACCTCTATGGCTACACCTTC; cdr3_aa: CASSLTGDLYGYTF
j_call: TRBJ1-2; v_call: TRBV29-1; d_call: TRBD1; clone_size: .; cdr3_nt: TGCAGCGTGGGGCAGGGGGTGGATTCCTATGGCTACACCTTC; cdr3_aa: CSVGQGVDSYGYTF
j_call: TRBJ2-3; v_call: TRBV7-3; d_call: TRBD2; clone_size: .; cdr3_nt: TGTGCCAGCAGTCTTCGTAGCGGGGGAGGCACAGATACGCAGTATTTT; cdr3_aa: CASSLRSGGGTDTQYF
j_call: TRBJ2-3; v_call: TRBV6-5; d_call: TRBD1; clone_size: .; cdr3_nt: TGTGCCAGCAGCACCGACAGGGGTACAGATACGCAGTATTTT; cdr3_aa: CASSTDRGTDTQYF
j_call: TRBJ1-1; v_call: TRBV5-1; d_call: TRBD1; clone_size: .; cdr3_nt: TGCGCCAGCAGCTTGGGGCAGACAGGGGATCGGGCTTTCTTT; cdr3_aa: CASSLGQTGDRAFF
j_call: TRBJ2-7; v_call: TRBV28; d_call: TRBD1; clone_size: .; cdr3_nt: TGTGCCAGCAGTCCTCCCGGACAGGGAGCGTTCGAGCAGTACTTC; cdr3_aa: CASSPPGQGAFEQYF
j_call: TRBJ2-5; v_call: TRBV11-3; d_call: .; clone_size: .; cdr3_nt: TGTGCCAGCAGCCGTCACCCTCAGGTCCAAGAGACCCAGTACTTC; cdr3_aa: CASSRHPQVQETQYF
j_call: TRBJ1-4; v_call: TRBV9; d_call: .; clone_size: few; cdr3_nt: TGTGCCAGCAGCGTAGCTGGGCAGGGTGGAGAAAAACTGTTTTTT; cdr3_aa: CASSVAGQGGEKLFF
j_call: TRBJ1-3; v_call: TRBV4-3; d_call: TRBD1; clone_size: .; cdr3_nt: TGCGCCAGCAGCCTTCAGTGGGACAGAGACTCTGGAAACACCATATATTTT; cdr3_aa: CASSLQWDRDSGNTIYF
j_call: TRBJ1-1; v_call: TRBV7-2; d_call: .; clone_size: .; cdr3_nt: TGTGCCAGCAGCTCCCGACAGAACACTGAAGCTTTCTTT; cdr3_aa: CASSSRQNTEAFF
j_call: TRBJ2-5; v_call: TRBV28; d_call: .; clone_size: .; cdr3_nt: TGTGCCAGCAGTCCCCCTGGGGCAGGGGAAGAGACCCAGTACTTC; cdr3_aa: CASSPPGAGEETQYF
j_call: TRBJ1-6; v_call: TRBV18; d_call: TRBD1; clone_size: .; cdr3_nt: TGTGCCAGCTCACTCGACAGGGGGCATTCACCCCTCCACTTT; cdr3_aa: CASSLDRGHSPLHF
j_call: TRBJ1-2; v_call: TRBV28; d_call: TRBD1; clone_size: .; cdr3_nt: TGTGCCAGCAGTTTTCGGACAGGTGGGACTTACACCTTC; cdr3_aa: CASSFRTGGTYTF
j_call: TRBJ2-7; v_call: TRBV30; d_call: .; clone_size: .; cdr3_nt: TGTGCCTGGAGTAAACGGGGTACTTTACCCTACGAGCAGTACTTC; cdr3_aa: CAWSKRGTLPYEQYF
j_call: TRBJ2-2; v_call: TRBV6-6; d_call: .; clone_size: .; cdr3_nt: TGTGCCAGCACGGACTTTCGAGACACCGGGGAGCTGTTTTTT; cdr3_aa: CASTDFRDTGELFF
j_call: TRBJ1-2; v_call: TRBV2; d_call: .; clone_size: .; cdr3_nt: TGTGCCAGCAGTGAAGCGCTTAGTGCTAACTATGGCTACACCTTC; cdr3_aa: CASSEALSANYGYTF
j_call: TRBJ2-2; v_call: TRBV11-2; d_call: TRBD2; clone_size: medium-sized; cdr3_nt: TGTGCCAGCAGCCTAGGGGTAGCGGGCACCGGGGAGCTGTTTTTT; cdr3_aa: CASSLGVAGTGELFF
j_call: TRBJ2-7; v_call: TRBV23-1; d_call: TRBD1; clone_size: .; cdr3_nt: TGCGCCAGCAGTCAATCGCGCCCGGGACAGATAAGGTCCTACGAGCAGTACTTC; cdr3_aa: CASSQSRPGQIRSYEQYF
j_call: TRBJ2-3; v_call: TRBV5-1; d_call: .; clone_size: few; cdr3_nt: TGCGCCTGCCATGCCGGGGGCGGGAGTGGAGATACGCAGTATTTT; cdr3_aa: CACHAGGGSGDTQYF
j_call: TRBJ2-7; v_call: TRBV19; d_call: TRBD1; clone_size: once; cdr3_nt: TGTGCCAGTAGTATCATGACAGGGGGTGCCTACGAGCAGTACTTC; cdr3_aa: CASSIMTGGAYEQYF
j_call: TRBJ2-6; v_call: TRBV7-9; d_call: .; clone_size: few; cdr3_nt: TGTGCCAGCAGGGAAAACAGGGCCTCTGGGGCCAACGTCCTGACTTTC; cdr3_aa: CASRENRASGANVLTF
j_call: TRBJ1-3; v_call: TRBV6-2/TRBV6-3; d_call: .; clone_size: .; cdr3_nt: TGTGCCAGCAGTCTTCGGACATTCTCTGGAAACACCATATATTTT; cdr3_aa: CASSLRTFSGNTIYF
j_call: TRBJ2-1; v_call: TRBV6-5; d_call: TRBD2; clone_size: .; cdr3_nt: TGTGCCAGCAGTTACGGGGGGGGACCTCCGTACAATGAGCAGTTCTTC; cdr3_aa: CASSYGGGPPYNEQFF
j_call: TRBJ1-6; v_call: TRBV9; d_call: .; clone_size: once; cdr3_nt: TGTGCCAGCAGCGCTGGGCAGGGTTTAAGCTCACCCCTCCACTTT; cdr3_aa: CASSAGQGLSSPLHF
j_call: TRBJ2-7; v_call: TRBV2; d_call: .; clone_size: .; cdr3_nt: TGTGCCAGCAACAGGGCCGGGATCAGTTACGAGCAGTACTTC; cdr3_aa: CASNRAGISYEQYF
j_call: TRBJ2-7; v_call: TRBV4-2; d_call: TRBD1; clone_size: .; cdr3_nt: TGTGCCAGCAGCCCTGGACAGGGGGCCTACGAGCAGTACTTC; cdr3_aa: CASSPGQGAYEQYF
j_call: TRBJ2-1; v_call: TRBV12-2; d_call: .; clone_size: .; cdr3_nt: TGTGCAAGTCGCGTAGGGACTAGCAGTTACAATGAGCAGTTCTTC; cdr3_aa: CASRVGTSSYNEQFF
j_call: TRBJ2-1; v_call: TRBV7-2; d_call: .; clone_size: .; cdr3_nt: TGTGCCAGCAGCAAAAAGTGGACACGAAGCTCCTACAATGAGCAGTTCTTC; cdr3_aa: CASSKKWTRSSYNEQFF
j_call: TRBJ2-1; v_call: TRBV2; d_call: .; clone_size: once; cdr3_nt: TGTGCCAGCAGTGAATCTGAGTCAGGCAATGAGCAGTTCTTC; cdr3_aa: CASSESESGNEQFF
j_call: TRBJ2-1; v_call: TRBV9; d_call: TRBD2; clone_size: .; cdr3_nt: TGTGCCAGCAGCCCCGAGCGGGGGGACAATGAGCAGTTCTTC; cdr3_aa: CASSPERGDNEQFF
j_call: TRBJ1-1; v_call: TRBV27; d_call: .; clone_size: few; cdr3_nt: TGTGCCAGCAGTTGGGGGGCTGAAGCTTTCTTT; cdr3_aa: CASSWGAEAFF
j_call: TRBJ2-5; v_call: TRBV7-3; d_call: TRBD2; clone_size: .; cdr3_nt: TGTGCCAGCAGCTTAACTGGGCTAGCGGGAGTAGGGGAGACCCAGTACTTC; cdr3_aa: CASSLTGLAGVGETQYF
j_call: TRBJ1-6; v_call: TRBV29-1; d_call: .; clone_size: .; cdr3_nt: TGCAGCGTTGGCGGTCAGAATAATTCACCCCTCCACTTT; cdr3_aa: CSVGGQNNSPLHF
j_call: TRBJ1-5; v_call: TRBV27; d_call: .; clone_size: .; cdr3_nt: TGTGCCAGCAGTGCCTACAGGGACGGCAATCAGCCCCAGCATTTT; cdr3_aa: CASSAYRDGNQPQHF